The rows below give T cell receptor beta chains drawn from one sample of a study of shared clonotypes between healthy human individuals. Using immunoSEQ multiplex PCR, the repertoire was profiled, and TCRdb retains in-frame clones only, with some absent. Among around 2.1 million clones listed, about 94% were seen once. Source material: naive CD4+ T cells sorted from blood. The receptors originated from a man aged 18 to 29 in good health. Both conserved end residues are part of each CDR3. The D gene is left open where the match is weak. Not every row has a clone size; where given, it reads once, few, many or a size class.

>TRBV4-1|16|TRBJ2-7|-|-
CASSQVIGGTAGEQYF
TGCGCCAGCAGCCAAGTAATCGGGGGAACGGCGGGCGAGCAGTACTTC
>TRBV5-1|15|TRBJ2-1|-|TRBD2
CASSMGSAGGAEQFF
TGCGCCAGCAGCATGGGGTCAGCGGGAGGGGCTGAGCAGTTCTTC
>TRBV7-3|15|TRBJ2-5|once|TRBD1
CASSLITGGPETQYF
TGTGCCAGCAGCTTAATCACAGGGGGCCCAGAGACCCAGTACTTC
>TRBV6-5|14|TRBJ1-3|-|-
CASSTTRAGNTIYF
TGTGCCAGCAGTACGACTCGGGCTGGAAACACCATATATTTT
>TRBV6-1|15|TRBJ2-3|-|-
CAHTRTLTSTDTQYF
TGTGCCCATACCCGGACGTTAACTAGCACAGATACGCAGTATTTT
>TRBV6-5|15|TRBJ1-6|-|-
CASSYVDGANSPLHF
TGTGCCAGCAGTTACGTCGACGGGGCTAATTCACCCCTCCACTTT
>TRBV6-6|15|TRBJ2-7|-|-
CASIDQGRVGYEQYF
TGTGCCAGCATCGACCAGGGCAGGGTGGGATACGAGCAGTACTTC
>TRBV7-9|15|TRBJ2-1|-|-
CASTDTRFSYNEQFF
TGTGCCAGCACCGATACACGATTTTCCTACAATGAGCAGTTCTTC
>TRBV5-4|15|TRBJ1-1|-|-
CASSLGTARNTEAFF
TGTGCCAGCAGCTTGGGGACAGCAAGAAACACTGAAGCTTTCTTT
>TRBV4-1|18|TRBJ2-5|-|TRBD2
CASSQDRLAGPRGETQYF
TGCGCCAGCAGCCAAGATAGGCTAGCGGGGCCCCGAGGAGAGACCCAGTACTTC
>TRBV7-2|13|TRBJ2-3|-|-
CASSLGGRDTQYF
TGTGCCAGCAGCTTAGGGGGTCGGGATACGCAGTATTTT
>TRBV14|14|TRBJ2-5|once|-
CATTPGVGAQTQYF
TGTGCCACCACCCCTGGGGTGGGGGCGCAGACCCAGTACTTC
>TRBV11-3|16|TRBJ2-3|-|-
CASSLGGGKGGDTQYF
TGTGCCAGCAGCTTAGGCGGCGGGAAGGGGGGAGATACGCAGTATTTT
>TRBV5-4|12|TRBJ1-2|few|-
CASSLQNYGYTF
TGTGCCAGCAGCTTACAGAACTATGGCTACACCTTC
>TRBV18|16|TRBJ2-1|-|TRBD1
CASSLRQGSSYNEQFF
TGTGCCAGCTCACTACGACAGGGCAGCTCCTACAATGAGCAGTTCTTC
>TRBV6-5|13|TRBJ1-2|-|-
CASSSQGNYGYTF
TGTGCCAGCAGTTCACAGGGCAACTATGGCTACACCTTC
>TRBV9|15|TRBJ1-1|-|-
CASSVGGGAVTEAFF
TGTGCCAGCAGCGTAGGGGGAGGGGCAGTCACTGAAGCTTTCTTT
>TRBV19|14|TRBJ1-4|-|TRBD1
CASSTTGGHEKLFF
TGTGCCAGTAGCACGACAGGGGGGCATGAAAAACTGTTTTTT
>TRBV28|17|TRBJ1-2|-|TRBD1
CASSSGQGAKTGYGYTF
TGTGCCAGCAGTTCGGGACAGGGGGCGAAGACGGGCTATGGCTACACCTTC
>TRBV10-3|15|TRBJ1-6|-|-
CAISAFREGESPLHF
TGTGCCATCAGTGCCTTCAGGGAAGGAGAGTCACCCCTCCACTTT
>TRBV29-1|13|TRBJ2-7|-|-
CSVEEARKSEQYF
TGCAGCGTTGAAGAGGCCAGAAAGAGCGAGCAGTACTTC
>TRBV2|14|TRBJ2-2|-|-
CASSEAIPTGELFF
TGTGCCAGCAGTGAAGCCATCCCCACAGGGGAGCTGTTTTTT
>TRBV28|15|TRBJ1-1|-|TRBD1
CASSSPPAGGTEAFF
TGTGCCAGCAGTTCCCCCCCGGCAGGGGGGACTGAAGCTTTCTTT
>TRBV5-1|16|TRBJ2-7|-|TRBD1
CASSLATGQGSYEQYF
TGCGCCAGCAGCTTGGCGACGGGACAGGGTTCCTACGAGCAGTACTTC
>TRBV21-1|16|TRBJ1-1|-|-
CASSKVFGQGLTEAFF
TGTGCCAGCAGCAAAGTGTTCGGACAAGGGCTGACTGAAGCTTTCTTT
>TRBV7-6|15|TRBJ2-7|-|TRBD1
CASSLAGTGQYEQYF
TGTGCCAGCAGCTTAGCCGGGACAGGCCAATACGAGCAGTACTTC
>TRBV30|15|TRBJ2-5|-|TRBD2
CAWRALAVGRETQYF
TGTGCCTGGAGAGCTCTAGCGGTCGGGCGGGAGACCCAGTACTTC
>TRBV6-5|14|TRBJ1-2|-|TRBD1
CASSAGTGTYGYTF
TGTGCCAGCAGTGCCGGGACAGGGACCTATGGCTACACCTTC
>TRBV5-1|16|TRBJ1-1|-|-
CASSLISGPQNTEAFF
TGCGCCAGCAGCTTGATTTCGGGTCCCCAGAACACTGAAGCTTTCTTT
>TRBV4-2|17|TRBJ2-3|-|-
CASSQDITGKYTDTQYF
TGTGCCAGCAGCCAAGATATAACGGGGAAATACACAGATACGCAGTATTTT
>TRBV5-1|12|TRBJ1-2|-|-
CASSSGTGGYTF
TGCGCCAGCAGCTCAGGGACCGGTGGCTACACCTTC
>TRBV9|16|TRBJ2-2|-|-
CASSRGLPPGTGELFF
TGTGCCAGCAGTAGGGGACTCCCTCCGGGCACCGGGGAGCTGTTTTTT
>TRBV10-3|16|TRBJ1-3|-|-
CAISESGIPIGNTIYF
TGTGCCATCAGTGAGTCTGGGATACCAATAGGAAACACCATATATTTT
>TRBV13|16|TRBJ1-1|-|TRBD1
CASRSTRGSMNTEAFF
TGTGCCAGCAGAAGTACCAGGGGGTCGATGAACACTGAAGCTTTCTTT
>TRBV6-6|13|TRBJ2-7|-|-
CASSSTGRREQYF
TGTGCCAGCAGTTCTACAGGGAGAAGGGAGCAGTACTTC
>TRBV6-6|14|TRBJ2-7|-|-
CASSYSPETYEQYF
TGTGCCAGCAGTTACTCGCCGGAGACCTACGAGCAGTACTTC
>TRBV19|13|TRBJ1-3|-|-
CASRTASGNTIYF
TGTGCCAGTAGGACAGCATCTGGAAACACCATATATTTT
>TRBV9|14|TRBJ2-1|-|-
CASSVVPTGNEQFF
TGTGCCAGCAGCGTAGTTCCGACGGGGAATGAGCAGTTCTTC
>TRBV5-1|14|TRBJ2-3|-|-
CASSPEFSTDTQYF
TGCGCCAGCAGTCCCGAATTTAGCACAGATACGCAGTATTTT
>TRBV5-1|19|TRBJ2-7|-|TRBD2
CASSPDTGRFGLAGIGRHF
TGCGCCAGCAGTCCCGACACAGGGAGGTTTGGGCTAGCGGGCATAGGGCGGCACTTC
>TRBV5-1|15|TRBJ2-1|-|TRBD2
CASNPGGSSYNEQFF
TGCGCCAGCAATCCTGGCGGGAGCTCCTACAATGAGCAGTTCTTC
>TRBV18|16|TRBJ1-6|-|TRBD1
CASSPRDSSYNSPLHF
TGTGCCAGCTCACCAAGGGACAGCTCCTATAATTCACCCCTCCACTTT
>TRBV6-7|17|TRBJ1-6|-|-
CASSSVRLRSYNSPLHF
TGTGCCAGCAGTTCCGTTCGGTTGAGGTCCTATAATTCACCCCTCCACTTT
>TRBV19|14|TRBJ1-2|-|-
CASRGSAADYGYTF
TGTGCCAGCCGCGGATCGGCAGCAGACTATGGCTACACCTTC
>TRBV6-5|12|TRBJ1-1|-|-
CASRGPLTEAFF
TGTGCCAGCCGAGGGCCCCTCACTGAAGCTTTCTTT
>TRBV18|14|TRBJ2-3|-|-
CASSWGSSADTQYF
TGTGCCAGTTCCTGGGGGAGTTCCGCAGATACGCAGTATTTT
>TRBV6-5|13|TRBJ1-2|-|TRBD1
CASKRDSSYGYTF
TGTGCCAGCAAGCGGGACAGTTCCTATGGCTACACCTTC
>TRBV5-1|14|TRBJ2-1|-|TRBD1
CASSQGDNYNEQFF
TGCGCCAGCAGCCAGGGGGACAACTACAATGAGCAGTTCTTC
>TRBV2|15|TRBJ1-6|once|-
CASSEILGSPSPLHF
TGTGCCAGCAGTGAAATCTTAGGGAGCCCTTCACCCCTCCACTTT
>TRBV10-3|15|TRBJ1-2|-|-
CAISESHRNYYGYTF
TGTGCCATCAGTGAGTCTCATCGGAATTACTATGGCTACACCTTC
>TRBV10-3|20|TRBJ1-3|-|-
CAISRMRASSPQISGNTIYF
TGTGCCATCAGTCGAATGAGGGCGTCATCCCCTCAGATCTCTGGAAACACCATATATTTT
>TRBV10-3|11|TRBJ1-1|once|-
CAISSGTSTFF
TGTGCCATCAGTAGCGGGACAAGTACTTTCTTT
>TRBV19|12|TRBJ2-1|once|-
CAVNSGYNEQFF
TGTGCCGTAAATTCCGGCTACAATGAGCAGTTCTTC